The next 10 T cell receptor beta chains were all read from a single sample in a study of T cell responses to AZD1222 COVID-19 vaccine. Only in-frame clones appear in the TCRdb table, and some are missing; sequencing was by immunoSEQ multiplex PCR. The sample lists approximately 260,000 clones, more than 80% occurring once. Sequenced here: peripheral blood, sampled on day 0 of AZD1222 vaccination. The receptor set was obtained from an adult in good health.

The chain employs TRBV7-6 and TRBJ2-7; TRBD2 is a possible D gene (6 bases). The CDR3 contains 15 residues. The germline gives CDR1 SGHVS, CDR2 FNYEAQ. The ends were cut back, 3 bases at V and 3 bases at J, with 15 bases in the middle. The CDR3 here is CASSLGGDYDYEQYF. CDR3 DNA sequence: TGTGCCAGCAGCTTGGGGGGAGACTACGACTACGAGCAGTACTTC.

J is TRBJ1-1 and V is TRBV5-5, with D perhaps TRBD1 (5 bases). CDR3 length: 15 residues. CDR1 and CDR2 (germline): SGHKS, YYEKEE (reference sequence). The V end was cut by 4 bases, the J end by 2 bases, with 15 bases between. The CDR3 region has the DNA TGTGCCAGCAGCCGGGGTGGGACTCTTAACACTGAAGCTTTCTTT. Translating gives CASSRGGTLNTEAFF.

This clone was seen just once. As DNA, the CDR3 is TGCGCCAGCAGCGCCTGGAAGGACAATGAGCAGTTCTTC. Its protein product is CASSAWKDNEQFF. The chain is built from TRBV5-1 and TRBJ2-1, with D uncertain. In germline, CDR1 is SGHRS, CDR2 YFSETQ. The ends were cut back, 4 bases at V and 5 bases at J, with 10 bases in the middle. The CDR3 totals 13 residues.

V gene TRBV27 combines with J gene TRBJ2-2, with 9 bases that match TRBD2. The CDR3 is made up of 17 amino acids. Germline CDR1 MNHEY, CDR2 SMNVEV (reference sequence). Unmatched junction bases numbered 11, after V lost 8 bases and J lost 1 base. The CDR3 DNA follows: TGTGCCAGCGCCCTGGAAGCGGGGGGTCGGAACACCGGGGAGCTGTTTTTT. The encoded protein is CASALEAGGRNTGELFF.

The chain has TRBV5-4 and TRBJ2-7, with TRBD1 matching over 7 bases. CDR3 length equals 14 residues. Trimming cost V 4 bases and J 2 bases; bases outside gene matches: 6. In germline, CDR1 is SGHNT, CDR2 YYREEE (reference sequence). As DNA, the CDR3 is TGTGCCAGCAGCATATGGGACAGCGCCTACGAGCAGTACTTC. It translates to CASSIWDSAYEQYF.

V gene TRBV2 combines with J gene TRBJ2-5, with 13 bases identical to TRBD2. V dropped 6 bases and J dropped 4; count of bases not matched to a gene: 8. Per germline, CDR1 SNHLY and CDR2 FYNNEI. This CDR3 region has 16 residues. The CDR3 reads CASRKGLAGTRETQYF. The CDR3 coding sequence is TGTGCCAGCAGGAAGGGACTAGCGGGAACCCGAGAGACCCAGTACTTC.

This chain joins TRBV19 and TRBJ2-7; a possible D gene is TRBD1 (6 bases). The germline CDR1 and CDR2 sequences are LNHDA and SQIVND (reference sequence). V lost 5 bases, J lost 6 bases, and 17 bases lay in between. There are 14 residues in the CDR3. The CDR3 coding sequence is TGTGCCAGTAGTGCCCGGGGCAGGGGTGGCGAGCAGTACTTC. Translated, it gives CASSARGRGGEQYF.

The V gene is TRBV7-8, the J gene TRBJ2-6, with TRBD1 as a possible D gene (6 bases). Germline CDR1 is SGHVS and CDR2 is FQNEAQ. V was cut by 3 bases and J by 0 bases, with 9 bases left in between. The CDR3 length is 16 residues. In nucleotides, the CDR3 is TGTGCCAGCAGCTTGTTGGGGGCCTCTGGGGCCAACGTCCTGACTTTC. Translating gives CASSLLGASGANVLTF.

The gene calls are TRBV19 and TRBJ2-7, with 13 bases lining up with TRBD2. The CDR3 extends over 17 amino acids. Germline loops: CDR1 LNHDA, CDR2 SQIVND (reference sequence). The V and J ends lost 4 bases and 2 bases, in that order; junction bases with no gene match: 8. In DNA, the CDR3 is TGTGCCAGTAGTACTTACTCACTAGCGGGAGGGACCTACGAGCAGTACTTC. This encodes CASSTYSLAGGTYEQYF. Full variable domain (missing parts from reference TRBV19 and TRBJ2-7): DGGITQSPKYLFRKEGQNVTLSCEQNLNHDAMYWYRQDPGQGLRLIYYSQIVNDFQKGDIAEGYSVSREKKESFPLTVTSAQKNPTAFYLCASSTYSLAGGTYEQYFGPGTRLTVT.

This sequence joins TRBV28 and TRBJ1-6; the match to TRBD1 covers 8 bases. The J segment lost 7 bases and the V segment lost 3 bases, leaving 11 bases of the junction unmatched. Germline CDR1 MDHEN, CDR2 SYDVKM. This CDR3 spans 17 amino acids. CDR3 sequence (DNA): TGTGCCAGCAGTTTGCTTTGGACAGGGATCGAGAATTCACCCCTCCACTTT. Protein product: CASSLLWTGIENSPLHF. The full variable domain, with the rest looked up from reference TRBV28 and TRBJ1-6, is DVKVTQSSRYLVKRTGEKVFLECVQDMDHENMFWYRQDPGLGLRLIYFSYDVKMKEKGDIPEGYSVSREKKERFSLILESASTNQTSMYLCASSLLWTGIENSPLHFGNGTRLTVT.